The 26 T cell receptor beta chains given below trace back to one sample, sequenced in a study of T cells in Graves' hyperthyroidism and ophthalmopathy. What was amplified from RNA transcripts were TCR beta CDR3 regions. Primed by the HTBI set, a first-round RT-PCR was run on the TCR CDR3. MiXCR was run by TCRdb on the multiplex PCR reads, yielding one entry per CDR3 protein. The repertoire holds roughly 750,000 distinct CDR3 sequences, with roughly 17% as singletons. Sequencing input: blood. The receptors here all came from a man younger than 35 with Graves' hyperthyroidism.

This clonotype was observed a handful of times. V and J are TRBV28 and TRBJ1-5; perhaps TRBD1 as D (5 bases). CDR1 and CDR2 (germline): MDHEN, SYDVKM. The CDR3 has 13 amino acids. V was cut by 7 bases and J by 7 bases, with 14 bases left in between. The CDR3 DNA sequence: TGTGCCAGCAAGCAGGGTTTAAACCAGCCCCAGCATTTT. It codes for CASKQGLNQPQHF.

This clonotype turned up a few times. V and J are TRBV7-9 and TRBJ2-5; possibly TRBD1 for D (7 bases). The V gene's germline CDR1 is SEHNR and CDR2 FQNEAQ (reference sequence). The CDR3 length is 14 residues. Deletions cut 6 bases from V and 4 bases from J, with 15 bases between. CDR3 sequence reads: CASSTGEAGETQYF. The CDR3 DNA is TGTGCCAGCAGTACAGGGGAGGCGGGAGAGACCCAGTACTTC. Full variable domain (rest looked up from reference TRBV7-9 and TRBJ2-5): DTGVSQNPRHKITKRGQNVTFRCDPISEHNRLYWYRQTLGQGPEFLTYFQNEAQLEKSRLLSDRFSAERPKGSFSTLEIQRTEQGDSAMYLCASSTGEAGETQYFGPGTRLLVL.

This clonotype was picked up many times. The chain links TRBV12-3 or TRBV12-4 to TRBJ1-5; D call uncertain. Trimming removed 5 bases at V and 4 bases at J, with 9 bases between. The CDR3 totals 13 residues. DNA for the CDR3: TGTGCCAGCAGTGTTCATGGGAATCAGCCCCAGCATTTT. It yields the protein CASSVHGNQPQHF.

The V and J genes are TRBV7-3 and TRBJ2-7; TRBD1 agrees at 8 bases. Germline V CDR1 and CDR2: SGHTA, FQGTGA. The CDR3 runs to 13 residues. V shed 5 bases and J 7 bases; nucleotides not matched to a gene: 7. In DNA, the CDR3 is TGTGCCAGCAGCGTGACAGGGGCGGGGGAGCAGTACTTC. It translates to CASSVTGAGEQYF.

In its sample, this clonotype was seen many times. The rearrangement joins TRBV2 to TRBJ1-1; D remains unclear. Trimming removed 6 bases at V and 5 bases at J, with 13 bases between. CDR3 length: 13 amino acids. The V gene's germline CDR1 is SNHLY and CDR2 FYNNEI. The DNA for the CDR3 is TGTGCCAGCAGAAGGGTTGGAGGGACTGAAGCTTTCTTT. Translation: CASRRVGGTEAFF.

This clonotype was counted ten times or more. The chain combines TRBV6-1 with TRBJ1-4, with TRBD1 identical over 7 bases. J lost 0 bases, V lost 6 bases, and 7 bases had no gene match. There are 16 residues in the CDR3. Germline-derived CDR1 and CDR2 are MNHNS and SASEGT. In nucleotides, the CDR3 is TGTGCCAGCAGCAGGGGACAGCCTGCAACTAATGAAAAACTGTTTTTT. It encodes CASSRGQPATNEKLFF.

This clonotype was counted a few times. The V and J genes are TRBV15 and TRBJ1-2; 7 bases are shared with TRBD1. V trimming: 6 bases; J trimming: 8 bases; junction bases outside the gene matches: 9. The CDR3 is 13 amino acids. The V gene's germline CDR1 is LNHNV and CDR2 YYDKDF (reference sequence). CDR3 residues: CATSSDRVRGYTF. CDR3 nucleotides: TGTGCCACCAGTTCAGACAGGGTACGGGGCTACACCTTC.

In this sample, this clonotype turned up a few times. V is TRBV7-2 and J is TRBJ1-1; D is undetermined. Trimming removed 6 bases at V and 0 bases at J, with 17 bases between. The V gene's germline CDR1 is SGHTA and CDR2 FQGNSA. This CDR3 is built from 16 residues. CDR3 DNA sequence: TGTGCCAGCAGTGCTCCCCCGACACGTCTGAACACTGAAGCTTTCTTT. It is translated as CASSAPPTRLNTEAFF.

The chain couples TRBV3-1 to TRBJ2-3; 11 nucleotides align to TRBD2. The CDR3 sequence is 17 residues long. CDR1 LGHDT and CDR2 YNNKEL come from the germline V gene (reference sequence). The J segment lost 10 bases and the V segment lost 2 bases, leaving 14 bases of the junction unmatched. CDR3 region: CASSQWVLAGGPLSQYF. For the CDR3, the DNA is TGTGCCAGCAGCCAATGGGTCCTAGCGGGGGGACCCCTTTCGCAGTATTTT.

On this clonotype: A much bigger clone sits one base away, suggesting this may be a read error. The chain has TRBV12-3 or TRBV12-4 and TRBJ2-7, with TRBD1 identical over 8 bases. There are 14 residues in the CDR3. Losses at the gene ends were 2 bases for V and 5 bases for J; bases not matched to a gene: 5. The CDR3 DNA reads as TGTGCCAGCAGTTTAATGGGACAGGTGGACGAGCAGTACTTC. Its translation is CASSLMGQVDEQYF.

V gene TRBV4-2 combines with J gene TRBJ1-2; D may be TRBD1 (5 bases). V lost 1 base to trimming and J lost 8 bases, with 14 bases between them. The CDR3 loop spans 14 amino acids. CDR1 is LGHNA and CDR2 is YNFKEQ in the germline V gene. CDR3: CASSQGGAGYGYTF. DNA of the CDR3: TGTGCCAGCAGCCAAGGGGGCGCAGGCTACGGCTACACCTTC.

This clonotype was counted ten times or more. The chain uses TRBV10-3 and TRBJ1-1; no clear D. The CDR3 length is 15 residues. CDR1 ENHRY and CDR2 SYGVKD come from the germline V gene. With 0 bases removed from V and 1 base from J, the gap between germline ends came to 9 bases. The CDR3: CAISESLQRNTEAFF. The CDR3 nucleotides read TGTGCCATCAGTGAGTCTTTACAGCGGAACACTGAAGCTTTCTTT.

This clonotype has just a few counts. The chain is built from TRBV5-1 and TRBJ1-4; 8 bases map to TRBD1. This CDR3 has 16 amino acids. V shed 2 bases, J shed 0 bases, and the junction held 3 bases outside the gene matches. The germline gives CDR1 SGHRS, CDR2 YFSETQ. CDR3 residues: CASSFRGQATNEKLFF. CDR3 in DNA: TGCGCCAGCAGCTTCCGGGGACAGGCAACTAATGAAAAACTGTTTTTT.

This clonotype was observed a few times. The chain recombines TRBV9 with TRBJ1-1; 7 positions match TRBD1. The CDR3 spans 14 residues. V was pared by 3 bases and J by 1 base, with 3 bases of the junction left unmatched. Germline V gene sequence: CDR1 SGDLS, CDR2 YYNGEE. The CDR3 DNA follows: TGTGCCAGCAGCGGACAGGGCGAGAACACTGAAGCTTTCTTT. Translated: CASSGQGENTEAFF.

In this sample, this clonotype turned up many times. The chain employs TRBV2 and TRBJ2-1; 9 bases match TRBD2. Looked up from germline, CDR1 is SNHLY and CDR2 is FYNNEI. CDR3 length: 18 residues. Trimming took 6 bases from V and 5 from J; bases not matched to a gene: 17. The CDR3 sequence is CASSDPLDGLAKHNEQFF. Here the CDR3 DNA reads TGTGCCAGCAGCGATCCTTTAGACGGACTAGCGAAGCACAATGAGCAGTTCTTC. Supplemented by reference TRBV2 and TRBJ2-1, the full variable domain reads EPEVTQTPSHQVTQMGQEVILRCVPISNHLYFYWYRQILGQKVEFLVSFYNNEISEKSEIFDDQFSVERPDGSNFTLKIRSTKLEDSAMYFCASSDPLDGLAKHNEQFFGPGTRLTVL.

At least ten counts were recorded for this clonotype. The chain couples TRBV6-1 to TRBJ1-2; perhaps TRBD1 as D (5 bases). CDR1 is MNHNS, CDR2 SASEGT, per germline. Between the trimmed V and J ends, which lost 2 bases and 1 base, there was a span of 14 bases. The CDR3 runs 16 residues. The CDR3 coding sequence is TGTGCCAGCAGTGAACTTCAGGGTCCCAATAACTATGGCTACACCTTC. This translates into CASSELQGPNNYGYTF.

This clonotype was counted at least ten times. The J gene is TRBJ2-1, the V gene TRBV10-1; 8 nucleotides line up with TRBD2. The V gene's germline CDR1 is WNHNN and CDR2 SYGVQD (reference sequence). The CDR3 runs 17 residues. The V segment lost 0 bases and the J segment 3 bases; nucleotides outside the gene matches: 7. The CDR3, as DNA: TGCGCCAGCAGTGAGTCGATGTCGGGAGGGAACTACAATGAGCAGTTCTTC. Its translation: CASSESMSGGNYNEQFF.

The rearrangement joins TRBV2 to TRBJ2-5; unclear D gene. V gave up 5 bases and J gave up 4 bases, with 11 bases separating them. The CDR3 runs 13 residues. In germline, CDR1 is SNHLY, CDR2 FYNNEI. CDR3 protein: CASSRDVGETQYF. The CDR3 DNA reads as TGTGCCAGCAGTCGAGATGTTGGAGAGACCCAGTACTTC.

This clonotype was observed at least ten times. The chain employs TRBV12-3 or TRBV12-4 and TRBJ2-1; tentatively, D is TRBD1 (8 bases). V lost 8 bases to trimming and J lost 1 base, with 15 bases between them. There are 15 residues in the CDR3. CDR3 in amino acids: CASQGAGESYNEQFF. The DNA for the CDR3 is TGTGCCAGCCAGGGGGCGGGAGAATCCTACAATGAGCAGTTCTTC.

V and J are TRBV27 and TRBJ1-5; weak D call: TRBD1 (6 bases). This CDR3 is 15 amino acids long. V shed 2 bases and J shed 2 bases, with 10 bases lying between them. CDR1 is MNHEY, CDR2 SMNVEV, per germline (reference sequence). The CDR3 sequence: CASSLGGPGNQPQHF. CDR3 coding DNA: TGTGCCAGCAGTTTAGGGGGCCCCGGCAATCAGCCCCAGCATTTT.

This clonotype was counted between two and nine times. This sequence joins TRBV4-3 and TRBJ2-2; D is undetermined. The germline CDR1 and CDR2 sequences are LGHNA and YSLEER. Trimming cost V 3 bases and J 2 bases, with 7 bases left between them. The CDR3 sequence is 14 residues long. CDR3 residues: CASSQLGNTGELFF. The CDR3 region has the DNA TGCGCCAGCAGCCAGTTAGGTAACACCGGGGAGCTGTTTTTT.

There are a few counts of this clonotype. The chain combines TRBV6-5 with TRBJ2-1, with unresolved D. Germline V gives CDR1 MNHEY, CDR2 SVGAGI. The germline V and J ends were trimmed by 5 bases and 10 bases, with 18 bases remaining between them. The CDR3 has 14 residues. CDR3 nucleotide sequence: TGTGCCAGCAGTCACGGCGGAGTTATGGGGGAGCAGTTCTTC. It encodes CASSHGGVMGEQFF.

In its sample, this clonotype was seen a few times. The chain links TRBV20-1 to TRBJ2-7; 8 nucleotides agree with TRBD2. Trimming took 6 bases from V and 6 from J; bases not matched to a gene: 4. This CDR3 is 11 amino acids long. CDR1 is DFQATT and CDR2 is SNEGSKA in the germline V gene (reference sequence). CDR3 in DNA: TGCAGTGCAACCAGCGGGAGCGAGCAGTACTTC. This sequence encodes CSATSGSEQYF.

The chain links TRBV4-2 to TRBJ2-3; unclear D gene. Trimming stripped 0 bases from V and 4 bases from J, with 8 bases between. The CDR3 loop spans 14 amino acids. Germline V gives CDR1 LGHNA, CDR2 YNFKEQ. CDR3 amino acids: CASSQDLTSDTQYF. CDR3 DNA: TGTGCCAGCAGCCAAGATCTGACCTCAGATACGCAGTATTTT.

This clonotype has at least ten counts. In DNA, the CDR3 is TGTGCCAGCAAGGGACAGGGGTTTTCCTACGAGCAGTACTTC. Translation: CASKGQGFSYEQYF. The rearrangement links TRBV6-2 or TRBV6-3 to TRBJ2-7, with 10 bases lining up with TRBD1. After removal of 7 bases from V and 1 base from J, the junction contained 4 bases not matched to a gene. Looked up from germline, CDR1 is MNHEY and CDR2 is SVGEGT. The CDR3 extends over 14 amino acids.

The chain has TRBV3-1 and TRBJ1-4, with 9 bases lining up with TRBD1. The CDR3 has 15 residues. V was pared by 3 bases and J by 4 bases, with 3 bases of the junction left unmatched. Germline CDR1 and CDR2: LGHDT and YNNKEL (reference sequence). As DNA, the CDR3 is TGTGCCAGCAGCCAGGGGACAGGGCTTAATGAAAAACTGTTTTTT. It translates to CASSQGTGLNEKLFF.